This T cell receptor beta chain was sequenced for a study of OX40 agonist ivuxolimab in advanced cancers. Study-wide background: Clinicians treated patients with ivuxolimab, an agonistic anti-OX40 (CD134) antibody. Partial responses, seen in three patients, involved one hepatocellular carcinoma and two cutaneous melanomas.

TCRdb's table, derived via immunoSEQ multiplex PCR, lists solely in-frame clones and lacks some. The data contain tens of thousands of clones, 65% to 90% of them singletons. Blood was sampled at baseline, cycle 4 day 1, and cycle 7 day 1. The study, taken as a whole, reports: Expanded peripheral T-cell antigen specificity went undetermined.

Concerning this clone: As yet, its antigen is unknown.

This specimen consisted of CD4+ or CD8+ T cells sorted from blood, obtained in a trial of the OX40 agonist ivuxolimab. This receptor was identified in an adult with an advanced solid tumor such as melanoma, head and neck, liver or kidney cancer.

The CDR3 bases are TGCGCCAGCAGCTTGGCTACCCGGGCAGATTCACCCCTCCACTTT. It is translated as CASSLATRADSPLHF. This sequence joins TRBV5-1 and TRBJ1-6; D is unresolved. CDR1 is SGHRS and CDR2 is YFSETQ in the germline V gene. The CDR3 spans 15 residues. V lost 0 bases, J lost 8 bases, and 12 bases lay in between.